This T cell receptor (beta chain) was retrieved from a study of radiation and T cells in renal cell carcinoma. Across the study: Nephrectomy followed 15 Gy stereotactic body radiation by 4 weeks. General study points: From baseline, blood top tumor clonotypes peaked at 2 weeks post-radiation. No pretreatment tumor biopsies were available for baseline clonotypes.

TCRdb's table, derived via immunoSEQ multiplex PCR, lists solely in-frame clones and lacks some. The sample carries 150,000 to 180,000 clones, roughly 87% recorded once. From germline, CDR1 is LNHDA and CDR2 SQIVND (reference sequence). The ends were cut back, 3 bases at V and 5 bases at J, with 14 bases in the middle. The CDR3 loop spans 14 amino acids. Time point given: blood 2 weeks post-SBRT. Stated treatment: 15 Gy SBRT to primary tumor, nephrectomy 4 weeks later. The patient's renal cell carcinoma had clear cell pathology. This clone has a single count. Its antigen is as yet unknown. Sequences were derived from blood, sampled from a patient whose treatment included radiotherapy and nephrectomy. The sequence came from a woman in her forties or fifties with renal cell carcinoma. The chain employs TRBV19 and TRBJ2-7; D might be TRBD2 (5 bases). CDR3 nucleotide sequence: TGTGCCAGTAGTATGTCCGGAGGTCCCCACGAGCAGTACTTC. Protein sequence: CASSMSGGPHEQYF.